This T cell receptor beta chain was found in a study of T cells in Graves' hyperthyroidism and ophthalmopathy. Amplification targeted TCR beta CDR3 regions from RNA transcripts. When the TCR CDR3 underwent first-round RT-PCR, the HTBI primer set was used. TCRdb recomputed calls from the multiplex PCR reads with MiXCR, one row per CDR3 protein. The sample contains 75,000 to 100,000 distinct CDR3 sequences, about half of which appear only once. This clonotype has a count of ten or more. A patient was excluded if there was uncontrolled infection, other autoimmune disease, pregnancy or lactation. The germline gives CDR1 MNHNS, CDR2 SASEGT. Between the trimmed V and J ends, which lost 8 bases and 6 bases, there was a span of 23 bases. The CDR3 is 16 amino acids.

J is TRBJ1-5 and V is TRBV6-1, with a weak D call TRBD1 (6 bases). The clonotype comes from a woman in her thirties or forties with Graves' hyperthyroidism. The specimen was blood. In nucleotides, the CDR3 is TGTGCCAGCCGACCCGGCGGGGGCGCGGTGGGTCAGCCCCAGCATTTT. Its translation is CASRPGGGAVGQPQHF.